The clone carrying this T cell receptor (beta chain) occurred a few times. Germline and junction disagree at one end, which may indicate a read error. The authors' processing: Reference gene primer amplification in the assay estimated nucleated cell counts. Clones were read by immunoSEQ multiplex PCR, and TCRdb kept only the in-frame ones, dropping some. V and J calls and clone size are copied from that table; D and trimming were computed from the DNA. The repertoire includes under 70,000 clones, approximately 79% of them detected once, and around 20% sits in the top ten. These data originate in a study of blood T cell repertoires in COVID-19. Study-level background: Italy, Spain and the United States were the sources of the convalescent and acute COVID-19 samples. T cells, B-cell-depleted T cells, or PBMCs provided the cDNA or gDNA that served as material.

Germline V gene lookup returns CDR1 SGHTA and CDR2 FQGTGA. The CDR3 has 15 amino acids. What was sequenced was peripheral blood. V gene TRBV7-3 combines with J gene TRBJ2-7; TRBD2 aligns across 10 bases. This TCR was sampled from an elderly woman with active or convalescent COVID-19. CDR3 nucleotide sequence: TGTGCCAGCAGCCTAACTAGCGGGGAACTCTACGAGCAGTACTTC. As protein: CASSLTSGELYEQYF.